The 3 T cell receptor beta chains presented below share a single source sample, sequenced in a study of CD8+ T cells in alopecia areata. Reverse transcribed after extraction, RNA yielded cDNA as the sequencing template. Method: immunoSEQ multiplex PCR; TCRdb's copy keeps in-frame clones and lacks some. Counted here are 200,000 to 250,000 clones, roughly 56% occurring once; the ten biggest clones make up roughly 1.4%. Treatment meaning: oral pan-JAK inhibitor, 5-10 mg twice daily. The sample in question was CD4+ T cells sorted from blood, obtained at week 4, from a patient treated with tofacitinib. The source is a human donor with alopecia areata.

The chain joins TRBV4-3 to TRBJ2-5; TRBD2 matches at 11 bases. V lost 0 bases to trimming and J lost 10 bases; unmatched junction nucleotides: 7. CDR1 LGHNA and CDR2 YSLEER come from the germline V gene. The CDR3 sequence is 15 residues long. The CDR3 loop is CASSQDLAGGRIQYF. CDR3 in DNA: TGCGCCAGCAGCCAAGATCTAGCGGGGGGCCGGATCCAGTACTTC.

The chain combines TRBV18 with TRBJ1-6; 10 nucleotides agree with TRBD1. The J segment lost 10 bases and the V segment lost 6 bases, leaving 6 bases of the junction unmatched. The CDR3 runs to 14 residues. Germline V gives CDR1 KGHSH, CDR2 LQKENI. The CDR3 DNA reads as TGTGCCAGCTCGCTCGGGACAGGGGAATCACCCCTCCACTTT. It translates to CASSLGTGESPLHF.

The V call is TRBV5-1, the J call TRBJ2-5; 8 bases agree with TRBD2. The CDR3 has 14 residues. Germline V lookup: CDR1 SGHRS, CDR2 YFSETQ. The J segment lost 7 bases and the V segment lost 4 bases, leaving 9 bases of the junction unmatched. The CDR3 DNA sequence: TGCGCCAGCAGCGGAGCGGGGGAACACGGGACCCAGTACTTC. Residues: CASSGAGEHGTQYF.